This TCR beta chain comes out of a study of T cells after yellow fever vaccination. General study results and limits: Secondary responses were weaker yet peaked faster, day 5 versus 15.

MiXCR, applied by TCRdb to the 5' RACE reads, yields one record per CDR3 protein. Among more than 95,000 distinct CDR3 sequences listed, 7.2% were seen once. There are a few counts of this clonotype. Its antigen is as yet unknown. Germline CDR1 is SGHRS and CDR2 is YFSETQ. V lost 7 bases, J lost 4 bases, and 21 bases lay in between. The CDR3 extends over 17 amino acids. This chain links TRBV5-1 with TRBJ2-6; either TRBD1 or TRBD2 may fit D (5 bases each). This specimen was CD4+ T cells sorted from PBMCs, taken about 49 days after the first yellow fever vaccination. This TCR was sampled from a man in his late teens or twenties who received the YFV17D yellow fever vaccine. The CDR3 nucleotides are TGCGCCAGCTCGCGTGAGGGGACGGGGTCAGGGGCCAACGTCCTGACTTTC. This codes for CASSREGTGSGANVLTF.